A selection of T cell receptor beta chains follows, all from one sample in a study of blood T cell repertoires in COVID-19. The method was immunoSEQ multiplex PCR; TCRdb's version includes in-frame clones alone and lacks a portion of them. This table has approximately 94,000 clones, 88% appearing once. The sequenced material came from peripheral blood. The receptors were sampled from a human donor in a cohort sampled during active COVID-19. CDR3s include the opening cysteine and the closing phenylalanine or tryptophan. The D gene is left open where the match is weak.

J gene,V gene,D gene,CDR3 protein
TRBJ1-6,TRBV4-1,.,CASSQDGRASGSPLHF
TRBJ2-7,TRBV7-2,TRBD2,CASSSRLAGTYEQYF
TRBJ2-7,TRBV18,.,CASSIGSVYEQYF
TRBJ2-1,TRBV6-2/TRBV6-3,TRBD2,CASSPSQGLAGYNEQFF
TRBJ2-1,TRBV4-3,TRBD2,CASSRRLAGGPGEQFF
TRBJ2-2,TRBV12-2,.,CASRLSEQPNTGELFF
TRBJ2-3,TRBV4-1,.,CASSLFGGSNPTDTQYF
TRBJ2-7,TRBV6-2/TRBV6-3,.,CASSYQIQPYEQYF
TRBJ2-7,TRBV7-8,.,CASSLVGGESYEQYF
TRBJ2-2,TRBV27,TRBD1,CASSLDAGTGGIPGELFF
TRBJ2-1,TRBV11-3,.,CASSPGANRRHEQFF
TRBJ1-1,TRBV18,.,CASSHSQGWGTEAFF
TRBJ2-7,TRBV19,.,CASSIRGGKPFYEQYF
TRBJ1-4,TRBV7-9,.,CASSLRRHENEKLFF
TRBJ1-3,TRBV19,.,CASRHSGNTIYF
TRBJ2-1,TRBV5-1,TRBD2,CASSTGLADYNPVYNEQFF
TRBJ2-7,TRBV10-3,.,CAVQGAGYEQYF
TRBJ2-3,TRBV15,TRBD2,CATSRSGRGAQDTQYF
TRBJ1-5,TRBV2,TRBD1,CASTRTGGQPQHF
TRBJ2-3,TRBV5-6,.,CASSLALQAKDTQYF
TRBJ2-3,TRBV3-1/TRBV3-2,TRBD2,CASSLRTRLAGEGTQYF
TRBJ2-3,TRBV18,TRBD2,CASSPGSGRASDTQYF
TRBJ1-2,TRBV6-2/TRBV6-3,.,CASSGRNYGYTF
TRBJ2-3,TRBV7-8,.,CASRVFPSTDTQYF
TRBJ1-2,TRBV28,.,CASSSRTASYNYGYTF
TRBJ2-5,TRBV6-4,.,CASSDSFGETQYF
TRBJ2-7,TRBV6-5,.,CASSYGTSSEQYF
TRBJ2-1,TRBV30,TRBD1,CAWKRDRGTNEQFF
TRBJ1-2,TRBV18,.,CASSEADRGYTF
TRBJ2-2,TRBV6-1,.,CASSEWLKNTGELFF
TRBJ1-3,TRBV28,.,CASSLFQGYGNTIYF
TRBJ2-7,TRBV5-1,.,CASSSTGSPLYEQYF
TRBJ2-5,TRBV5-6,TRBD1,CASSLDGQALRTQYF
TRBJ2-7,TRBV28,TRBD2,CASSVGTSARAYEQYF
TRBJ2-1,TRBV18,.,CASFTTSSYNEQFF